A selection of T cell receptor beta chains follows, all from one sample in a study of siplizumab effects on memory and regulatory T cells. The data were produced by immunoSEQ multiplex PCR, yet TCRdb's version contains in-frame clones alone and is incomplete. Of about 80,000 clones detected, approximately 95% appear once; the ten largest clones hold under 20%. The sequencing input was CD8+ T cells sorted from blood. Source of these receptors: a human donor in good health. The CDR3 runs from the conserved cysteine through the conserved F or W. The order of the fields is D gene, J gene, V gene, clone size, CDR3 protein, CDR3 DNA. The D gene is left open where the match is weak. For some rows the clone size is stated as once, few or many, or as a class when expanded; others skip it.

d_gene: TRBD1; j_gene: TRBJ2-7; v_gene: TRBV7-9; abundance: -; CDR3aa: CASSLRIGTETYEQYF; CDR3nt: TGTGCCAGCAGCTTGAGGATCGGGACAGAGACCTACGAGCAGTACTTC
d_gene: TRBD1; j_gene: TRBJ2-1; v_gene: TRBV2; abundance: -; CDR3aa: CASIIRDSYNEQFF; CDR3nt: TGTGCCAGTATTATCCGGGACAGCTACAATGAGCAGTTCTTC
d_gene: -; j_gene: TRBJ1-5; v_gene: TRBV19; abundance: once; CDR3aa: CASSILAGEWGNDQPQHF; CDR3nt: TGTGCCAGTAGTATTCTTGCAGGGGAATGGGGAAACGATCAGCCCCAGCATTTT
d_gene: -; j_gene: TRBJ2-3; v_gene: TRBV29-1; abundance: -; CDR3aa: CSVEDSRISTDTQYF; CDR3nt: TGCAGCGTTGAAGATAGCAGGATAAGCACAGATACGCAGTATTTT
d_gene: -; j_gene: TRBJ2-7; v_gene: TRBV23-1; abundance: -; CDR3aa: CASSQSADSSYEQYF; CDR3nt: TGCGCCAGCAGTCAATCAGCGGACAGCTCCTACGAGCAGTACTTC
d_gene: -; j_gene: TRBJ2-1; v_gene: TRBV11-3; abundance: -; CDR3aa: CASSSNQGHRKDEQFF; CDR3nt: TGTGCCAGCAGCTCCAATCAGGGACACAGGAAGGATGAGCAGTTCTTC
d_gene: -; j_gene: TRBJ2-2; v_gene: TRBV19; abundance: -; CDR3aa: CASHGGSNTGELFF; CDR3nt: TGTGCCTCTCACGGCGGGTCGAACACCGGGGAGCTGTTTTTT
d_gene: TRBD1; j_gene: TRBJ2-7; v_gene: TRBV6-5; abundance: medium-sized; CDR3aa: CASSTGTGDYEQYF; CDR3nt: TGTGCCAGCAGTACCGGGACAGGGGACTACGAGCAGTACTTC
d_gene: -; j_gene: TRBJ2-3; v_gene: TRBV6-4; abundance: -; CDR3aa: CASSDFGGTDTQYF; CDR3nt: TGTGCCAGCAGTGACTTCGGTGGAACAGATACGCAGTATTTT
d_gene: -; j_gene: TRBJ2-7; v_gene: TRBV5-6; abundance: -; CDR3aa: CASSSPYEQYF; CDR3nt: TGTGCCAGCAGCTCGCCCTACGAGCAGTACTTC
d_gene: -; j_gene: TRBJ2-5; v_gene: TRBV7-8; abundance: -; CDR3aa: CASSRGPVHETQYF; CDR3nt: TGTGCCAGCAGCCGCGGACCGGTCCATGAGACCCAGTACTTC
d_gene: -; j_gene: TRBJ1-1; v_gene: TRBV10-2; abundance: -; CDR3aa: CASTLTGSTEAFF; CDR3nt: TGCGCCAGCACATTGACAGGCTCCACTGAAGCTTTCTTT
d_gene: TRBD1; j_gene: TRBJ2-7; v_gene: TRBV28; abundance: -; CDR3aa: CASSLYRAGGSYEQYF; CDR3nt: TGTGCCAGCAGTTTATATAGGGCAGGGGGCTCCTACGAGCAGTACTTC
d_gene: TRBD2; j_gene: TRBJ2-1; v_gene: TRBV28; abundance: -; CDR3aa: CASRHMTSGSHNEQFF; CDR3nt: TGTGCCAGCAGGCACATGACTAGCGGGAGCCACAATGAGCAGTTCTTC
d_gene: -; j_gene: TRBJ2-3; v_gene: TRBV25-1; abundance: -; CDR3aa: CASSESNYDTQYF; CDR3nt: TGTGCCAGCAGTGAATCGAACTATGATACGCAGTATTTT
d_gene: TRBD2; j_gene: TRBJ2-1; v_gene: TRBV7-3; abundance: -; CDR3aa: CASSLTAGALDEQFF; CDR3nt: TGTGCCAGCAGCTTAACGGCGGGAGCCTTGGATGAGCAGTTCTTC
d_gene: -; j_gene: TRBJ2-1; v_gene: TRBV7-9; abundance: -; CDR3aa: CASSLAKIEQFF; CDR3nt: TGTGCCAGCAGCTTAGCGAAGATAGAGCAGTTCTTC
d_gene: -; j_gene: TRBJ1-1; v_gene: TRBV11-2; abundance: -; CDR3aa: CASSGMGKASAEAFF; CDR3nt: TGTGCCAGCTCCGGGATGGGGAAAGCTTCGGCGGAAGCTTTCTTT
d_gene: TRBD2; j_gene: TRBJ2-1; v_gene: TRBV7-3; abundance: -; CDR3aa: CASSFSSGTINEQFF; CDR3nt: TGTGCCAGCAGCTTCTCTAGCGGGACTATAAATGAGCAGTTCTTC
d_gene: -; j_gene: TRBJ2-1; v_gene: TRBV19; abundance: -; CDR3aa: CATAGTPYNEQFF; CDR3nt: TGTGCCACGGCCGGGACTCCCTACAATGAGCAGTTCTTC
d_gene: TRBD2; j_gene: TRBJ2-7; v_gene: TRBV7-6; abundance: -; CDR3aa: CASSPRGSGTFYEQYF; CDR3nt: TGTGCCAGCAGCCCGCGCGGGAGCGGGACCTTCTACGAGCAGTACTTC
d_gene: -; j_gene: TRBJ2-1; v_gene: TRBV11-2; abundance: -; CDR3aa: CASSSSLTTYNEQFF; CDR3nt: TGTGCCAGCAGCTCTAGCCTAACTACTTACAATGAGCAGTTCTTC
d_gene: TRBD1; j_gene: TRBJ2-7; v_gene: TRBV19; abundance: -; CDR3aa: CASGTGMDYEQYF; CDR3nt: TGTGCCAGTGGGACAGGTATGGACTACGAGCAGTACTTC